This section outlines one TCR beta chain sequence together with its context. TCRdb's copy holds only in-frame clones and misses some; the assay was immunoSEQ multiplex PCR. Counted here are some 1 million clones, roughly 80% occurring once; the ten biggest clones make up approximately 1.5%. The sample is drawn from a study of shared clonotypes between healthy human individuals. Memory CD4+ cells were the fraction left after CD45RA+ naive selection. The CDR3 sequence is 14 residues long. Germline CDR1 SGHRS, CDR2 YFSETQ. Trimming pared 4 bases from V and 1 base from J, leaving 11 bases between. The sequence was collected from a man aged 18 to 30 in good health. Sequenced sample: memory CD4+ T cells sorted from blood. Specified subset: CD45RA-negative fraction. The chain has TRBV5-1 and TRBJ2-5, with unresolved D. The CDR3 loop reads CASSHGSLQETQYF. For the CDR3, the DNA is TGCGCCAGCAGCCACGGCTCACTCCAAGAGACCCAGTACTTC. Based on the CDR3 plus reference TRBV5-1 and TRBJ2-5, the full variable domain is KAGVTQTPRYLIKTRGQQVTLSCSPISGHRSVSWYQQTPGQGLQFLFEYFSETQRNKGNFPGRFSGRQFSNSRSEMNVSTLELGDSALYLCASSHGSLQETQYFGPGTRLLVL.